This TCR beta chain was identified during a study of CD8+CD57+ T cells in acquired aplastic anemia. Patients selected for sequencing had displayed CD8+CD57+ cell expansion by flow cytometry. Severe acquired aplastic anemia was the diagnosis recorded for all patients. Study-wide findings and caveats: Overlapping CD8+ CDR3 repertoires of patients and controls contained 25 to 35 shared sequences.

About this clonotype: What it binds is unknown.

V lost 6 bases to trimming and J lost 0 bases, with 21 bases between them. Germline V gene data show CDR1 as DFQATT and CDR2 as SNEGSKA (reference sequence). This CDR3 has 16 amino acids. The use of genomic DNA as template underpinned the TCR beta VDJ and CDR3 profiling. TCRdb re-called the reads with MiXCR, one entry per CDR3 protein. The profile shows about 190,000 distinct CDR3 sequences, less than 60% of them singletons. This sequence originates from a human donor with aplastic anemia. Sequenced input: sorted CD4+, CD8+, or CD8+CD57+ T cells (not recorded which) from PBMCs. The chain uses TRBV20-1 and TRBJ2-7; a weak D match, TRBD1 (6 bases). CDR3 amino acids: CSASSPNRAYSYEQYF. CDR3 coding DNA: TGCAGTGCCAGCTCACCAAACAGGGCCTACTCCTACGAGCAGTACTTC.